The clone carrying this T cell receptor (beta chain) was recorded once. Each CDR3 protein gets one entry after TCRdb re-called the RT-PCR reads with MiXCR. The data show about 24,000 distinct CDR3 sequences, with around 40% seen just once and around 78% held by the top ten. Trimming removed 4 bases from V and 5 bases from J, with 13 bases in between. The germline gives CDR1 SGDLS, CDR2 YYNGEE. This CDR3 has 13 residues. The data are from a study of patients and donors after allogeneic stem cell transplantation. The chain carries TRBV9 and TRBJ2-7; D might be TRBD1 (6 bases). Sequencing was done on a sample of blood, either unsorted or a sorted T cell fraction (not recorded which). This sequence was found in a human donor who was either an allogeneic HSCT recipient or a stem cell or donor lymphocyte infusion donor (not recorded which). It is not recorded whose cells these are; they may come from a transplant donor. The CDR3 is CASSSQGTNEQYF. The DNA of the CDR3 is TGTGCCAGCAGCTCACAGGGCACCAACGAGCAGTACTTC. Using reference TRBV9 and TRBJ2-7 for the parts outside the CDR3, the full variable domain is DSGVTQTPKHLITATGQRVTLRCSPRSGDLSVYWYQQSLDQGLQFLIQYYNGEERAKGNILERFSAQQFPDLHSELNLSSLELGDSALYFCASSSQGTNEQYFGPGTRLTVT.